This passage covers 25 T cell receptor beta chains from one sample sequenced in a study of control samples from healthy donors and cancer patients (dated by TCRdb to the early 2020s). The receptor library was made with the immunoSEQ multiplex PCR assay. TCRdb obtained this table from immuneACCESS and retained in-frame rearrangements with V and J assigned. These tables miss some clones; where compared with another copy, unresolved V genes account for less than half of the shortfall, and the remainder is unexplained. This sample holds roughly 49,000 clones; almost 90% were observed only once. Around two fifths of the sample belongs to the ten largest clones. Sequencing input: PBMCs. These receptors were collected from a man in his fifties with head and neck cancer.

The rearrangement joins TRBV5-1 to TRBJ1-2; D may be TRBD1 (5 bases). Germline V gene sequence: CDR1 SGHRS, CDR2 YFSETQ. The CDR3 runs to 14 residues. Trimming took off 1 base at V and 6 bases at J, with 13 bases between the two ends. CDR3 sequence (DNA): TGCGCCAGCAGCTTGCGCAGGGCTCGAGATGGCTACACCTTC. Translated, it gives CASSLRRARDGYTF.

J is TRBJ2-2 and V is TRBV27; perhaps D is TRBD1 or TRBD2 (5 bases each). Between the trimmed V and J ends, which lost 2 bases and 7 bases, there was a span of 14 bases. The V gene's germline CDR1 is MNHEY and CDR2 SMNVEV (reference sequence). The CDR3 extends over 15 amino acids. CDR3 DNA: TGTGCCAGCAGTTTAACGGGGACCCAGGGCGGGGAGCTGTTTTTT. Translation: CASSLTGTQGGELFF.

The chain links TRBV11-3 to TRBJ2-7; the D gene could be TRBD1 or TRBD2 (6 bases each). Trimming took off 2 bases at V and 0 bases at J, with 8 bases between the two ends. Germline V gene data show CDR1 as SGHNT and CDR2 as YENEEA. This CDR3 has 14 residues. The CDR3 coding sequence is TGTGCCAGCAGCTTAAGGGGGGACTCCTACGAGCAGTACTTC. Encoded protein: CASSLRGDSYEQYF. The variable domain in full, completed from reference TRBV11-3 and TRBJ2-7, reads EAGVVQSPRYKIIEKKQPVAFWCNPISGHNTLYWYLQNLGQGPELLIRYENEEAVDDSQLPKDRFSAERLKGVDSTLKIQPAELGDSAVYLCASSLRGDSYEQYFGPGTRLTVT.

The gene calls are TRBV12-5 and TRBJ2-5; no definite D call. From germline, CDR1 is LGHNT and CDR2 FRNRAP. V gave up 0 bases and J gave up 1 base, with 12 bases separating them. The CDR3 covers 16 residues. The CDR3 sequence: CASGLVLTRAQETQYF. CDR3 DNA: TGTGCTAGTGGTTTGGTACTAACCCGGGCCCAAGAGACCCAGTACTTC. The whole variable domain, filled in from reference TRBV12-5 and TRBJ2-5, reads DARVTQTPRHKVTEMGQEVTMRCQPILGHNTVFWYRQTMMQGLELLAYFRNRAPLDDSGMPKDRFSAEMPDATLATLKIQPSEPRDSAVYFCASGLVLTRAQETQYFGPGTRLLVL.

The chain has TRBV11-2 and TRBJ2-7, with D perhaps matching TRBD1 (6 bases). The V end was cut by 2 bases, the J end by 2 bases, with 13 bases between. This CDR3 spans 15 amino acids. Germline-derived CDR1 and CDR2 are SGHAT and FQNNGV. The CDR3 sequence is CASSLQGLGTYEQYF. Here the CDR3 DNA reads TGTGCCAGCAGCTTACAGGGGTTGGGGACCTACGAGCAGTACTTC. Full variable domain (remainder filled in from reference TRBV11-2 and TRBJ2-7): EAGVAQSPRYKIIEKRQSVAFWCNPISGHATLYWYQQILGQGPKLLIQFQNNGVVDDSQLPKDRFSAERLKGVDSTLKIQPAKLEDSAVYLCASSLQGLGTYEQYFGPGTRLTVT.

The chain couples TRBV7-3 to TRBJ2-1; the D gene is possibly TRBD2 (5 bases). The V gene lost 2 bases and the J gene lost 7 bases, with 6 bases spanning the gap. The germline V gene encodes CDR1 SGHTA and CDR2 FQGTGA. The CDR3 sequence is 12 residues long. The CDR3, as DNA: TGTGCCAGCAGCTTAGAGGGTAATGAGCAGTTCTTC. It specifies CASSLEGNEQFF.

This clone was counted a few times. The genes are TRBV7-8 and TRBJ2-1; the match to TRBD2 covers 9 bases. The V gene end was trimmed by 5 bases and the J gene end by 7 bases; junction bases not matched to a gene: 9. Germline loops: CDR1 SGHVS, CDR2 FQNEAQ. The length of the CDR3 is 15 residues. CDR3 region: CASSPGLAMANEQFF. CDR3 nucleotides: TGTGCCAGCAGCCCGGGACTAGCTATGGCGAATGAGCAGTTCTTC. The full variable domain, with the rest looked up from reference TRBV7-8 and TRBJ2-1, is GAGVSQSPRYKVAKRGQDVALRCDPISGHVSLFWYQQALGQGPEFLTYFQNEAQLDKSGLPSDRFFAERPEGSVSTLKIQRTQQEDSAVYLCASSPGLAMANEQFFGPGTRLTVL.

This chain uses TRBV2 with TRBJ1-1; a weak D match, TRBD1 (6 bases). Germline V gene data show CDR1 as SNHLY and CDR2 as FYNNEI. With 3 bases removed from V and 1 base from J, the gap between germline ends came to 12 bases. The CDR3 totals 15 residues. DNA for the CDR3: TGTGCCAGCAGTGAGAGGGACATCCAGAACACTGAAGCTTTCTTT. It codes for CASSERDIQNTEAFF.

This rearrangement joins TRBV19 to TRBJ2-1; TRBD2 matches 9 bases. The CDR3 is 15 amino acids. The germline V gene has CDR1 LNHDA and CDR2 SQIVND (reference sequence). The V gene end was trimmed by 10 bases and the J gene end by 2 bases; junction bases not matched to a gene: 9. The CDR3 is CATRPGLAPYNEQFF. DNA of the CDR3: TGTGCCACTAGGCCGGGACTAGCCCCCTACAATGAGCAGTTCTTC. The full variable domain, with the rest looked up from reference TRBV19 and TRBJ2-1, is DGGITQSPKYLFRKEGQNVTLSCEQNLNHDAMYWYRQDPGQGLRLIYYSQIVNDFQKGDIAEGYSVSREKKESFPLTVTSAQKNPTAFYLCATRPGLAPYNEQFFGPGTRLTVL.

CDR3 sequence reads: CASRGLAGFSYNEQFF. CDR3 bases: TGTGCCAGCAGGGGACTAGCGGGCTTCTCCTACAATGAGCAGTTCTTC. The chain links TRBV28 to TRBJ2-1, with TRBD2 identical over 12 bases. The CDR3 contains 16 residues. V was pared by 6 bases and J by 0 bases, with 3 bases of the junction left unmatched. The germline V gene has CDR1 MDHEN and CDR2 SYDVKM.

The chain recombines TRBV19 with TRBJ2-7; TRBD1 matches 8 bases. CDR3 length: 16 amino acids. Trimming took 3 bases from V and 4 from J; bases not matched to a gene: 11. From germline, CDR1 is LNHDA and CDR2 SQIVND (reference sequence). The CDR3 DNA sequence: TGTGCCAGTAGTATTGGGACCGGGACAGGAGGGTACGAGCAGTACTTC. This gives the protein CASSIGTGTGGYEQYF.

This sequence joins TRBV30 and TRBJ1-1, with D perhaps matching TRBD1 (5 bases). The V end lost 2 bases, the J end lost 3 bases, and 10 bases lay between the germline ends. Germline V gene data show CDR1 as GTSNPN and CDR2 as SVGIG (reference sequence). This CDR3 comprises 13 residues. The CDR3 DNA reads TGTGCCTGGAGTAGGGGTTGGGACACTGAAGCTTTCTTT. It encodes CAWSRGWDTEAFF.

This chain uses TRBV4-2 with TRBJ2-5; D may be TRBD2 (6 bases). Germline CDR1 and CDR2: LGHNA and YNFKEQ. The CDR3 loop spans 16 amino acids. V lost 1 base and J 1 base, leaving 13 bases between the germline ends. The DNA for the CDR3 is TGTGCCAGCAGCCAAGTCGGTGGGGGACTCCAAGAGACCCAGTACTTC. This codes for CASSQVGGGLQETQYF.

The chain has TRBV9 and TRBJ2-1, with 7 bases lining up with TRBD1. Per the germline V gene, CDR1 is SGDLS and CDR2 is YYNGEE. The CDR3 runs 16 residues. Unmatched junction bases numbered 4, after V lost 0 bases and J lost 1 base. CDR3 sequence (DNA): TGTGCCAGCAGCGTAGAGGGCAGGGGGTCCTACAATGAGCAGTTCTTC. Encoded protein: CASSVEGRGSYNEQFF.

The CDR3 protein is CASSPSAGRPQETQYF. CDR3 nucleotides: TGTGCCAGCTCACCCTCCGCCGGACGCCCCCAAGAGACCCAGTACTTC. The chain recombines TRBV18 with TRBJ2-5; D is unresolved. V dropped 3 bases and J dropped 1 base, with 15 bases sitting between them. CDR1 and CDR2 (germline): KGHSH, LQKENI. The CDR3 totals 16 residues.

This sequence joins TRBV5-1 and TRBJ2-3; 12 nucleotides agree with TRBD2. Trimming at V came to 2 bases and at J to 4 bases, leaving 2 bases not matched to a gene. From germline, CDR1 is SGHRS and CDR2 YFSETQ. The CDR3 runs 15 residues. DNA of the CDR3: TGCGCCAGCAGCTTCCTAGCGGGAGGGCCAGATACGCAGTATTTT. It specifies CASSFLAGGPDTQYF.

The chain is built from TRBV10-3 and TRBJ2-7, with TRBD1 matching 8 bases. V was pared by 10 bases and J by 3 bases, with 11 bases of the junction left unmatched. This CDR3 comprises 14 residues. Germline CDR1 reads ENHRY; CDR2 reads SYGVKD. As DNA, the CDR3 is TGTGCCACCAAGGACAGGGAGAGTGACTACGAGCAGTACTTC. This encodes CATKDRESDYEQYF.

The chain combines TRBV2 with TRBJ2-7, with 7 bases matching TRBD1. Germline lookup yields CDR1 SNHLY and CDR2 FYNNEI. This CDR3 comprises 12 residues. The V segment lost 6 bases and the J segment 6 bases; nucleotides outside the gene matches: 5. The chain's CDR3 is CASSPDRAEQYF. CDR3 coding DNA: TGTGCCAGCAGCCCCGACAGGGCCGAGCAGTACTTC.

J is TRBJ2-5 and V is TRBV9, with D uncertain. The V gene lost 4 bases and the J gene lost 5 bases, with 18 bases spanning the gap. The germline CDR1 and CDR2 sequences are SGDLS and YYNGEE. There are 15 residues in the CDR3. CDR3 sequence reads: CASSPRLSEGETQYF. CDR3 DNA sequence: TGTGCCAGCAGCCCCCGACTCTCAGAAGGGGAGACCCAGTACTTC.

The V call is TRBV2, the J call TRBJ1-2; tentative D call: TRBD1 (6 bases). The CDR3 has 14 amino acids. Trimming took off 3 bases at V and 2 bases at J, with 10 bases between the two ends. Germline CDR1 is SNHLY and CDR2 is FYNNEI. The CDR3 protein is CASSDRGGNYGYTF. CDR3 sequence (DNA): TGTGCCAGCAGTGACAGGGGAGGGAACTATGGCTACACCTTC. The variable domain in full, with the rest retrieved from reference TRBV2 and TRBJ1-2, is EPEVTQTPSHQVTQMGQEVILRCVPISNHLYFYWYRQILGQKVEFLVSFYNNEISEKSEIFDDQFSVERPDGSNFTLKIRSTKLEDSAMYFCASSDRGGNYGYTFGSGTRLTVV.

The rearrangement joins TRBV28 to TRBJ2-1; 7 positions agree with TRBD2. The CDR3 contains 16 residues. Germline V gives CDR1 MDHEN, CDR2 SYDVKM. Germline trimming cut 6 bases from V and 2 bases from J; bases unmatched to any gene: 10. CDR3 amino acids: CASSPHRGDPYNEQFF. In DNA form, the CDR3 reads TGTGCCAGCAGCCCGCACCGGGGGGACCCCTACAATGAGCAGTTCTTC.

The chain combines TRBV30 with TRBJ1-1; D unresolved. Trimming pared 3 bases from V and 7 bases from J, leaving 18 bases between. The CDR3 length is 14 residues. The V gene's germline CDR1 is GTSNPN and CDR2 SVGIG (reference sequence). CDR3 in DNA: TGTGCCTGGAGAGACTCCCCCGCGGGCAGTGAAGCTTTCTTT. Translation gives CAWRDSPAGSEAFF.

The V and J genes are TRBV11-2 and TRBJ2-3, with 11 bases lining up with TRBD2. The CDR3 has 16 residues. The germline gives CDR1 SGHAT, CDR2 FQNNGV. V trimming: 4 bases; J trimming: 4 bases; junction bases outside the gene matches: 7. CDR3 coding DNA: TGTGCCAGCAGCTCCGGACTAGCGGGTCTCGCAGATACGCAGTATTTT. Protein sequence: CASSSGLAGLADTQYF.

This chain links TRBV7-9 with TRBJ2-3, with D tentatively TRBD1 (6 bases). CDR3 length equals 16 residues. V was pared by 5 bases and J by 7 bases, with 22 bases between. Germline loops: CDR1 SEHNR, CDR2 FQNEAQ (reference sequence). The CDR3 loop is CASSPAGAGSRHTQYF. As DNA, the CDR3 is TGTGCCAGCAGCCCCGCAGGGGCCGGGTCCCGACATACGCAGTATTTT.

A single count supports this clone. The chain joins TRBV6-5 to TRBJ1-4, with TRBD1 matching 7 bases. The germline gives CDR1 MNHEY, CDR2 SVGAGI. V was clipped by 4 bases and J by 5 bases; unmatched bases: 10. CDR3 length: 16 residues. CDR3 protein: CASSFGRQGGNEKLFF. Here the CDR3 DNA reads TGTGCCAGCAGTTTTGGCCGACAGGGTGGAAATGAAAAACTGTTTTTT.